The clone carrying this T cell receptor beta chain came up many times. This record comes from a study of regulatory T cells in long-lasting Graves disease. Through Arm-PCR of CDR3 regions and iRepertoire HTBI primers, TCR beta libraries were built. TCRdb used MiXCR to reprocess the multiplex PCR reads, holding one entry per CDR3 protein. In the table there are more than 400,000 distinct CDR3 sequences, 15% to 20% of which are singletons. The time point: newly diagnosed GD, antithyroid drugs for less than 3 months. With RNA extracted from PBMCs as input, the TCR library was made. V lost 5 bases to trimming and J lost 6 bases, with 15 bases between them. The CDR3 totals 14 residues. This same sample was also part of a study on T cells in Graves' hyperthyroidism and ophthalmopathy.

This TCR was sampled from a man between 35 and 55 years old with Graves disease. Source: peripheral blood mononuclear cells (PBMCs), taken at new diagnosis, from a patient treated with antithyroid drugs. V gene TRBV12-3 or TRBV12-4 combines with J gene TRBJ2-3, with D maybe TRBD1 (7 bases). Here the CDR3 reads CASSRSTGRDTQYF. In DNA form, the CDR3 reads TGTGCCAGCAGTCGATCGACAGGGAGGGATACGCAGTATTTT.